This entry describes one T cell receptor beta chain. Its target is not known. The sample is drawn from a study of OX40 agonist ivuxolimab in advanced cancers. Across the whole study: A male proportion of 82.7% was recorded, with mean age around 60 years and range roughly 23 to 85. Partial responses occurred in three patients (one hepatocellular carcinoma, two cutaneous melanoma).

The CDR3 covers 14 residues. Trimming cost V 5 bases and J 7 bases; bases outside gene matches: 7. In germline, CDR1 is MDHEN, CDR2 SYDVKM. Method: immunoSEQ multiplex PCR; TCRdb's copy keeps in-frame clones and lacks some. The data show tens of thousands of clones, about four fifths seen once. Study results and caveats: No determination was made of the antigen specificity of the expanded peripheral T cells. Doses of 0.1 to 3.0 mg/kg were accompanied by clonal expansion of CD4+ and CD8+ blood T cells by week 6.

The input for sequencing was CD4+ or CD8+ T cells sorted from blood, taken in a trial of the OX40 agonist ivuxolimab. This receptor was identified in an adult with an advanced solid tumor such as melanoma, head and neck, liver or kidney cancer. The chain links TRBV28 to TRBJ1-5, with 8 bases identical to TRBD1. Here the CDR3 reads CASSPRQGRQPQHF. The CDR3 DNA sequence: TGTGCCAGCAGTCCCCGACAGGGGAGACAGCCCCAGCATTTT.